This TCR beta chain originates from a study of CD8 T cells in Susac syndrome. Peripheral blood CD8+ and CD4+ T cells were profiled by TCR beta sequencing. The multiple sclerosis control cohort comprised treatment-naive individuals presenting with stable or active relapsing-remitting disease. An amount of RNA that ranged from 0.5 to 1 ug was reverse transcribed with random hexamers. The CDR3 of TCR beta was amplified by immunoSEQ multiplex PCR across 54 Vbeta and 13 Jbeta. Via MiXCR, TCRdb re-called the immunoSEQ multiplex PCR reads, giving one row per CDR3 protein. The sample holds over 300,000 distinct CDR3 sequences, about 90% seen once. The germline V gene has CDR1 SGHRS and CDR2 YFSETQ. CDR3 length equals 14 residues. Trimming at V came to 5 bases and at J to 5 bases, leaving 8 bases not matched to a gene.

The sequence was obtained from a human donor with multiple sclerosis. The sequencing input was CD4+ T cells from PBMCs. This rearrangement joins TRBV5-1 to TRBJ2-5; 8 bases line up with TRBD2. In DNA form, the CDR3 reads TGCGCCAGCAGACCCGGGGGGGCCGGGGAGACCCAGTACTTC. Its protein is CASRPGGAGETQYF. Full variable domain (rest looked up from reference TRBV5-1 and TRBJ2-5): KAGVTQTPRYLIKTRGQQVTLSCSPISGHRSVSWYQQTPGQGLQFLFEYFSETQRNKGNFPGRFSGRQFSNSRSEMNVSTLELGDSALYLCASRPGGAGETQYFGPGTRLLVL.